A single TCR beta chain is shown here with its context. Its antigen remains unknown. Method: immunoSEQ multiplex PCR; TCRdb's copy keeps in-frame clones and lacks some. The repertoire includes fewer than 100,000 clones, 70% to 85% of them detected once, and 14% sits in the top ten. The data stem from a study of T cell responses to AZD1222 COVID-19 vaccine. Points from the study as a whole: Spike-wide coverage was observed for vaccine-associated CD4 TCRs, with dominant responses at 160-218 and 743-854.

Germline lookup yields CDR1 SGHVS and CDR2 FQNEAQ. The germline V and J ends were trimmed by 8 bases and 1 base, with 15 bases remaining between them. The CDR3 runs to 16 residues. This receptor was obtained from an adult who received the AZD1222 COVID-19 vaccine. The chain has TRBV7-8 and TRBJ2-6; D possibly corresponds to TRBD1 (6 bases). The sample consisted of peripheral blood, taken 28 days after the second AZD1222 dose. Written as DNA, the CDR3 is TGTGCCAGCCAGGAACAGGGCTCTTCTGGGGCCAACGTCCTGACTTTC. Translated: CASQEQGSSGANVLTF.